The clone carrying this T cell receptor beta chain was found a few times. Its antigen is unknown. This sample is part of a study of CD8 T cells in ankylosing spondylitis. Regarding the study as a whole: A motif of 8 or 9 highly homologous TCR beta variants was seen as apparently characteristic of ankylosing spondylitis blood. Disease-associated clones were reportedly significantly overrepresented in matched ankylosing spondylitis synovial fluid. Disease-linked clones had a CD8+ phenotype and relatively low frequency in peripheral blood.

Quantitative molecular-barcoded 5'-RACE generated the TCR beta libraries. TCRdb reprocessed the 5' RACE reads via MiXCR and lists one record per CDR3 protein. This table holds about 150,000 distinct CDR3 sequences, 25% to 35% found once. From germline, CDR1 is SGHTA and CDR2 FQGNSA. Trimming stripped 5 bases from V and 5 bases from J, with 13 bases between. This CDR3 has 13 amino acids. The chain combines TRBV7-2 with TRBJ2-7; possible D gene TRBD2, 5 bases. The TCR comes from a male donor with ankylosing spondylitis. Material for sequencing was synovial fluid, either unsorted or a sorted T cell fraction (not recorded which). As DNA, the CDR3 is TGTGCCAGCAGCCCCGTCTTCGGGGACGAGCAGTACTTC. This gives the protein CASSPVFGDEQYF. Combining the CDR3 with reference TRBV7-2 and TRBJ2-7 gives the whole variable domain GAGVSQSPSNKVTEKGKDVELRCDPISGHTALYWYRQSLGQGLEFLIYFQGNSAPDKSGLPSDRFSAERTGGSVSTLTIQRTQQEDSAVYLCASSPVFGDEQYFGPGTRLTVT.